The rows below give T cell receptor beta chains drawn from one sample of a study of blood T cell repertoires in COVID-19. Sequencing used immunoSEQ multiplex PCR; TCRdb keeps in-frame clones, though not all of them. The sample lists 95,000 to 150,000 clones; over 80% were seen once. Sequencing was carried out using peripheral blood. These receptor sequences come from a woman in her 70s with acute or convalescent COVID-19. The CDR3 runs from the conserved cysteine through the conserved F or W. D genes are given only for firm matches. Only part of the rows carry a size: once, few, many, or a class if the clone is expanded.

>TRBV3-1/TRBV3-2|TRBJ2-7|12|.|few
TGTGCCAGCAGCCAATCCGGTAACGAGCAGTACTTC
CASSQSGNEQYF
>TRBV20-1|TRBJ1-1|13|TRBD1|.
TGCAGTGCTAGTGTCGGACAGGCCTCTGAAGCTTTCTTT
CSASVGQASEAFF
>TRBV6-2/TRBV6-3|TRBJ2-2|12|.|.
TGTGCCAGCAGCGGACAGATCGGGGAGCTGTTTTTT
CASSGQIGELFF
>TRBV24-1|TRBJ2-5|14|.|.
TGTGCCACCAGTGATTTAAGAGGTGGAGAGACCCAGTACTTC
CATSDLRGGETQYF
>TRBV7-9|TRBJ1-3|13|.|.
TGTGCCAGCAGCTTATCGGTTGGAAACACCATATATTTT
CASSLSVGNTIYF
>TRBV7-9|TRBJ2-1|14|.|.
TGTGCCAGCAGCTTAGTCTCACTCGGAGGGGAGCAGTTCTTC
CASSLVSLGGEQFF
>TRBV5-1|TRBJ1-6|15|.|.
TGCGCCAGCAGCGCCGCCAGCTCCTATAATTCACCCCTCCACTTT
CASSAASSYNSPLHF
>TRBV6-2/TRBV6-3|TRBJ2-5|15|TRBD2|once
TGTGCCAGCAGTTACCCTCGGGGCGGGGGAGAGACCCAGTACTTC
CASSYPRGGGETQYF
>TRBV6-5|TRBJ2-1|15|.|.
TGTGCCAGCAGTTACTCTCAGGGCACCTACAATGAGCAGTTCTTC
CASSYSQGTYNEQFF
>TRBV5-4|TRBJ2-5|13|.|.
TGTGCCAGCAGCTTGGTACAGCAAGAGACCCAGTACTTC
CASSLVQQETQYF
>TRBV7-6|TRBJ2-7|15|TRBD2|once
TGTGCCAGCAGCTTAGCTCCTAGCGGGGGCTACGAGCAGTACTTC
CASSLAPSGGYEQYF
>TRBV5-4|TRBJ1-1|14|.|.
TGTGCCAGCAGCTTCGAAGGGGCGAAGTCTGAAGCTTTCTTT
CASSFEGAKSEAFF
>TRBV5-1|TRBJ2-1|16|TRBD2|.
TGCGCCAGCAGCTTGGAGAGCGGGGGAGTAAAGAATGAGCAGTTCTTC
CASSLESGGVKNEQFF
>TRBV7-9|TRBJ2-2|15|.|.
TGTGCCAGCAGCTTAGCGCAGGGGCCCATCGGGGAGCTGTTTTTT
CASSLAQGPIGELFF
>TRBV3-1/TRBV3-2|TRBJ1-1|14|.|.
TGTGCCAGCAGCCAAGCGGGGGGAAACACTGAAGCTTTCTTT
CASSQAGGNTEAFF
>TRBV7-2|TRBJ2-7|14|.|.
TGTGCCAGCAGCTTAGAAGGAGCTCCCTACGAGCAGTACTTC
CASSLEGAPYEQYF
>TRBV2|TRBJ1-2|13|.|once
TGTGCCAGCAGTGTAACAGCTAACTATGGCTACACCTTC
CASSVTANYGYTF
>TRBV30|TRBJ2-5|15|TRBD2|.
TGTGCCTGGACACCCGGACTAGCGGTCCAAGAGACCCAGTACTTC
CAWTPGLAVQETQYF
>TRBV21-1|TRBJ2-1|16|.|.
TGTGCCAGCAGCAAAAAAGGTGACAGGGGGCGCAATGAGCAGTTCTTC
CASSKKGDRGRNEQFF
>TRBV5-5|TRBJ1-2|13|TRBD1|.
TGTGCCAGCAGCCCCGGACAGGATTATGGCTACACCTTC
CASSPGQDYGYTF
>TRBV4-1|TRBJ2-5|15|.|.
TGCGCCAGCAGCCCAGGTCGGGGGGCAGGCGAGACCCAGTACTTC
CASSPGRGAGETQYF
>TRBV9|TRBJ2-1|14|TRBD1|.
TGTGCCAGCAGCGTAGTGGGACAGCTTAATGAGCAGTTCTTC
CASSVVGQLNEQFF
>TRBV9|TRBJ1-2|12|.|.
TGTGCCAGCAGCGTGGGCAGCTCTGGCTACACCTTC
CASSVGSSGYTF
>TRBV28|TRBJ1-2|14|.|.
TGTGCCAGCAGTTTACGTCCGGGGAACTATGGCTACACCTTC
CASSLRPGNYGYTF
>TRBV2|TRBJ1-5|14|.|.
TGTGCCAGCACCCAGGGAGGGGTTCATCAGCCCCAGCATTTT
CASTQGGVHQPQHF
>TRBV18|TRBJ1-1|15|.|.
TGTGCCAGCTCATCCTTATTCAGGGGAAACACTGAAGCTTTCTTT
CASSSLFRGNTEAFF
>TRBV7-2|TRBJ1-2|12|.|.
TGTGCCAGCAGGAGGCCGGGAGCTGGCTACACCTTC
CASRRPGAGYTF
>TRBV4-1|TRBJ2-2|15|.|.
TGCGCCAGCAGCCAGCCCCGGGACACAACCGGGGAGCTGTTTTTT
CASSQPRDTTGELFF
>TRBV28|TRBJ1-6|16|.|.
TGTGCCAGCACCATCGGGGGGGCGAGGCATAATTCACCCCTCCACTTT
CASTIGGARHNSPLHF
>TRBV24-1|TRBJ1-5|12|.|once
TGTGCAGTTGGGGGGGCAGGGGAGCCCCAGCATTTT
CAVGGAGEPQHF
>TRBV3-1/TRBV3-2|TRBJ1-6|13|.|.
TGTGCCAGCAGCCTTCGGGAAGGCTCACCCCTCCACTTT
CASSLREGSPLHF
>TRBV10-3|TRBJ1-3|16|.|.
TGTGCCACTCGACCGACAGGAGCCGATGCTGGAAACACCATATATTTT
CATRPTGADAGNTIYF
>TRBV30|TRBJ1-2|14|TRBD1|.
TGTGCCTGGAGCAGCGGGACAGGGGGAAATGGCTACACCTTC
CAWSSGTGGNGYTF
>TRBV7-3|TRBJ2-1|16|TRBD2|.
TGTGCCAGCAGCTTAGGTAGCGGGGGGCCGAGGGATGAGCAGTTCTTC
CASSLGSGGPRDEQFF
>TRBV6-5|TRBJ2-5|14|.|.
TGTGCCAGCAGTTACGAGCGGCAAAGGGAGACCCAGTACTTC
CASSYERQRETQYF
>TRBV12-3/TRBV12-4|TRBJ1-2|11|TRBD1|.
TGTGCCAGCAGCCTACAGGGGTCTCGCACCTTC
CASSLQGSRTF
>TRBV19|TRBJ1-1|13|.|.
TGTGCCAGTAGTACCAGTATATCCACTGAAGCTTTCTTT
CASSTSISTEAFF
>TRBV28|TRBJ1-2|14|TRBD1|.
TGTGCCAGCAGTCCAGGACAGGTGGCTGGCGGCTACACCTTC
CASSPGQVAGGYTF
>TRBV6-5|TRBJ1-2|15|TRBD1|.
TGTGCCAGCAGCTGGGGACAGGGTCCGGTGGGCGGCTACACCTTC
CASSWGQGPVGGYTF
>TRBV2|TRBJ1-2|13|.|.
TGTGCCAGCCGCCTAGCCCCGGGAGGTGGCTACACCTTC
CASRLAPGGGYTF
>TRBV5-1|TRBJ1-1|15|.|.
TGCGCCAGCAGCCCCGCGAGGGGGTTGTACACTGAAGCTTTCTTT
CASSPARGLYTEAFF
>TRBV6-5|TRBJ1-6|15|TRBD1|.
TGTGCCAGCAGTTACTCGGACAGGGGGTTTTCACCCCTCCACTTT
CASSYSDRGFSPLHF
>TRBV15|TRBJ1-1|16|TRBD1|.
TGTGCCACCAGCCTGATCGGACAGGGCTTGAACACTGAAGCTTTCTTT
CATSLIGQGLNTEAFF
>TRBV7-2|TRBJ2-1|14|.|.
TGTGCCAGCAGCTTAGAGGGGTTCGTCGATGAGCAGTTCTTC
CASSLEGFVDEQFF